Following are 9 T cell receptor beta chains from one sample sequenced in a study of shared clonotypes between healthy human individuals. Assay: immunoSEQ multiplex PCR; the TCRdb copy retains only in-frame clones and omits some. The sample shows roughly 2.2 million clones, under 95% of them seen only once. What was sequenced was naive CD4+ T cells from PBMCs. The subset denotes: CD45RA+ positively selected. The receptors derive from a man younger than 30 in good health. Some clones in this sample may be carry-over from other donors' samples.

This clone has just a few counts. CDR3 protein: CASSLQGRTEAFF. CDR3 sequence (DNA): TGTGCCAGCAGTTTACAGGGGCGGACTGAAGCTTTCTTT. The rearrangement joins TRBV28 to TRBJ1-1, with TRBD1 as a possible D gene (6 bases). Germline assignment: CDR1 MDHEN and CDR2 SYDVKM. Trimming shortened V by 2 bases and J by 5 bases, and 9 bases separated the two germline ends. The CDR3 is 13 residues long. The full variable domain, in which reference TRBV28 and TRBJ1-1 provide the parts outside the CDR3, is DVKVTQSSRYLVKRTGEKVFLECVQDMDHENMFWYRQDPGLGLRLIYFSYDVKMKEKGDIPEGYSVSREKKERFSLILESASTNQTSMYLCASSLQGRTEAFFGQGTRLTVV.

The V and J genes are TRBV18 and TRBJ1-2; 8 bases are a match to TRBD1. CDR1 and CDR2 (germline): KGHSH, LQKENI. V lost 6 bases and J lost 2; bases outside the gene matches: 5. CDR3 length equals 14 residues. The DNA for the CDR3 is TGTGCCAGCTCGCGACAGGGGAGGAACTATGGCTACACCTTC. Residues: CASSRQGRNYGYTF.

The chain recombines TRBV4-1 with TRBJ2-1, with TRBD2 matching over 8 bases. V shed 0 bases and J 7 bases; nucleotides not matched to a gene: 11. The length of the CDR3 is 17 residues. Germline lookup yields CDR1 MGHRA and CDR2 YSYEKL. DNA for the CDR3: TGCGCCAGCAGCCAAGAGTATTTGGCTAGCGGGCTGAATGAGCAGTTCTTC. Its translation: CASSQEYLASGLNEQFF.

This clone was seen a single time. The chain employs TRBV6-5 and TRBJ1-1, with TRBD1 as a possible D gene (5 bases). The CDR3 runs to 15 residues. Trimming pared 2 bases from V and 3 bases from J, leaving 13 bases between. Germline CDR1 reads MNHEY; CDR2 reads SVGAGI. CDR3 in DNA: TGTGCCAGCAGTTACGGTCGGGGGTTGTACACTGAAGCTTTCTTT. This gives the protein CASSYGRGLYTEAFF.

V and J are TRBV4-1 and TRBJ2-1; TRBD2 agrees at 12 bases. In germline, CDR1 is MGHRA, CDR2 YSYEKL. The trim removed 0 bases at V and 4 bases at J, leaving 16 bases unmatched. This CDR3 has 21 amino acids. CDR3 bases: TGCGCCAGCAGCCAAGATCTAAAACGGCTAGCGGGAGGGGTACGGTACAATGAGCAGTTCTTC. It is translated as CASSQDLKRLAGGVRYNEQFF.

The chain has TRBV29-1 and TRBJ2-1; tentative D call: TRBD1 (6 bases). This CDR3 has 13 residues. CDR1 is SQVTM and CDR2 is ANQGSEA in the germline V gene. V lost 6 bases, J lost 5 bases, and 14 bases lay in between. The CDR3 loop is CSVSGQLDNEQFF. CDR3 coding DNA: TGCAGCGTGTCTGGACAGCTTGACAATGAGCAGTTCTTC.

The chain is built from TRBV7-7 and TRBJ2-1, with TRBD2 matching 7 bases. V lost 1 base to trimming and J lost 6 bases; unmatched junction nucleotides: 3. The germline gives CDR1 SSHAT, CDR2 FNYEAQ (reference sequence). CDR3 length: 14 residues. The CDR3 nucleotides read TGTGCCAGCAGCTTAGTCGGCGGGAGCAATGAGCAGTTCTTC. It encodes CASSLVGGSNEQFF.

The CDR3 loop is CASITPSGRAPYEQYF. The CDR3 bases are TGTGCCAGCATCACCCCTAGCGGGAGGGCCCCCTACGAGCAGTACTTC. The chain employs TRBV2 and TRBJ2-7; 12 nucleotides match TRBD2. Germline V gene lookup returns CDR1 SNHLY and CDR2 FYNNEI. The V and J ends lost 7 bases and 2 bases, in that order; junction bases with no gene match: 9. This CDR3 is 16 amino acids long.

The CDR3 loop is CASSPAGGDTEAFF. The DNA for the CDR3 is TGTGCCAGCAGCCCAGCGGGGGGTGACACTGAAGCTTTCTTT. This chain links TRBV9 with TRBJ1-1, with D perhaps TRBD1 (5 bases). In germline, CDR1 is SGDLS, CDR2 YYNGEE. This CDR3 has 14 amino acids. Trimming cost V 4 bases and J 3 bases, with 13 bases left between them.